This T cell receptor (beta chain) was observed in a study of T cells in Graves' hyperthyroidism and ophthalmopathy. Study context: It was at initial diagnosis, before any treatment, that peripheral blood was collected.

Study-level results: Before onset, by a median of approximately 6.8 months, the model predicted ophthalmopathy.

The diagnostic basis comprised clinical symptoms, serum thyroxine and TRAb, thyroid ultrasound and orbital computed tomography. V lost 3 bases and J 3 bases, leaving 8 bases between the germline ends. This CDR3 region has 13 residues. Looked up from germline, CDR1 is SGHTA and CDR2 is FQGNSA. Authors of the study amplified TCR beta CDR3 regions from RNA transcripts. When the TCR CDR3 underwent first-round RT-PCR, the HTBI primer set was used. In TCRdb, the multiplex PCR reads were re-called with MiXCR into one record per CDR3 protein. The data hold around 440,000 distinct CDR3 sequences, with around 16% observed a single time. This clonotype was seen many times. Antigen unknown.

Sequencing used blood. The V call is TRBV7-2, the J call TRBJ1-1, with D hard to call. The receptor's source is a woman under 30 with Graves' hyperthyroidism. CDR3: CASSLEGHTEAFF. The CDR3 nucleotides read TGTGCCAGCAGCTTGGAAGGGCACACTGAAGCTTTCTTT.